The 3 T cell receptor beta chains reported below all come from one sample, sequenced in a study of identical twins. TCRdb analysed the 5' RACE reads with MiXCR anew, one entry per CDR3 protein. The table has more than 1.5 million distinct CDR3 sequences, under 35% seen once. Material for sequencing was cord blood. The receptors were sampled from a newborn girl in good health.

This clonotype was found a few times. The chain employs TRBV25-1 and TRBJ2-7, with D perhaps matching TRBD1 or TRBD2 (6 bases each). Trimming left V 4 bases short and J 5 bases short, with 15 bases between. This CDR3 is built from 14 residues. Germline values: CDR1 MGHDK, CDR2 SYGVNS. In DNA form, the CDR3 reads TGTGCCAGCAGTGGAGTCAGGGGCGGGAACGAGCAGTACTTC. This codes for CASSGVRGGNEQYF.

This clonotype came up a few times. This chain connects TRBV7-9 to TRBJ2-1; 8 nucleotides agree with TRBD2. The germline gives CDR1 SEHNR, CDR2 FQNEAQ (reference sequence). V shed 3 bases, J shed 3 bases, and the junction held 7 bases outside the gene matches. The CDR3 contains 16 residues. The CDR3 bases are TGTGCCAGCAGCTTTAGAGCGGGGGCGAGCTACAATGAGCAGTTCTTC. Its translation is CASSFRAGASYNEQFF.

This clonotype was found a few times. The chain uses TRBV12-3 or TRBV12-4 and TRBJ2-2; 8 bases agree with TRBD1. CDR3 length: 15 amino acids. The junction had 8 bases not matched to a gene; V was cut back by 6 bases and J by 5 bases. The CDR3 DNA reads TGTGCCAGCAGCACAATCACAGGGGGGACCGGGGAGCTGTTTTTT. Residues: CASSTITGGTGELFF.